This T cell receptor (beta chain) was captured by sequencing in a study of OX40 agonist ivuxolimab in advanced cancers. Clones were read by immunoSEQ multiplex PCR, and TCRdb kept only the in-frame ones, dropping some. Counted here are 55,000 to 80,000 clones, just under 85% occurring once; the ten biggest clones make up more than 8%. On this clone: Its antigen is undetermined.

Study-wide results and caveats: Expanded clones were, on average, more numerous among CD8+ T cells than CD4+.

This sequence was found in an adult with an advanced solid tumor such as melanoma, head and neck, liver or kidney cancer. The sample was CD4+ or CD8+ T cells sorted from blood, taken in a trial of the OX40 agonist ivuxolimab.

The CDR3 DNA reads as TGTGCCAGCAGCCAGACAACCAGGAGGCAAGAGACCCAGTACTTC. It specifies CASSQTTRRQETQYF. The gene calls are TRBV7-9 and TRBJ2-5; weak D call: TRBD2 (5 bases). CDR1 and CDR2 (germline): SEHNR, FQNEAQ (reference sequence). The CDR3 spans 15 residues. The V and J ends lost 5 bases and 2 bases respectively, with 15 bases between them. The full variable domain, rest sourced from reference TRBV7-9 and TRBJ2-5, is DTGVSQNPRHKITKRGQNVTFRCDPISEHNRLYWYRQTLGQGPEFLTYFQNEAQLEKSRLLSDRFSAERPKGSFSTLEIQRTEQGDSAMYLCASSQTTRRQETQYFGPGTRLLVL.